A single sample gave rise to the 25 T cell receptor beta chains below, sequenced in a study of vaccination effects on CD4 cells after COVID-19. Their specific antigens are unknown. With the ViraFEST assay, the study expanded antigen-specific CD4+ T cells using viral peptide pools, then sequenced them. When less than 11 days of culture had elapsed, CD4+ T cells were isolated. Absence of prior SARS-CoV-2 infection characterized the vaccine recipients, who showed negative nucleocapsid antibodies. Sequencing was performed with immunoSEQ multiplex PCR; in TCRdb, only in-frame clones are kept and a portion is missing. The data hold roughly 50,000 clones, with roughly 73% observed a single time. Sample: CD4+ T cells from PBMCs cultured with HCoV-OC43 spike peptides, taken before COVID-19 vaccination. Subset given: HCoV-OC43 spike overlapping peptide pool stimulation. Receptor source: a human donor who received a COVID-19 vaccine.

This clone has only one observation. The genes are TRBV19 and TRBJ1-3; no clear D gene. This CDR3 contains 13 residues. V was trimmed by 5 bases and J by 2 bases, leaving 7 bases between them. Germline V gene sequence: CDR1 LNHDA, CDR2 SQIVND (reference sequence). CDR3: CASSAEAGNTIYF. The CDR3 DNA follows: TGTGCCAGTAGTGCCGAAGCTGGAAACACCATATATTTT.

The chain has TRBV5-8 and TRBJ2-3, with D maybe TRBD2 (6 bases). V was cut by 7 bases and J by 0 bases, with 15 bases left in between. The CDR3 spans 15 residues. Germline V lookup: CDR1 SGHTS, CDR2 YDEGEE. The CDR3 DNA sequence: TGTGCCAGCCCGAGTTTGGGACTTAGCACAGATACGCAGTATTTT. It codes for CASPSLGLSTDTQYF.

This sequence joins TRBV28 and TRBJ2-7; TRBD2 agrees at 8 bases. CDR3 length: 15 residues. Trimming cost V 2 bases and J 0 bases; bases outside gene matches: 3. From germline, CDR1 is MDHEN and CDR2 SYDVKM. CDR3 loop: CASSLGTSGSYEQYV. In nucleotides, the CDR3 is TGTGCCAGCAGTTTAGGTACTAGCGGCTCCTACGAGCAGTACGTC.

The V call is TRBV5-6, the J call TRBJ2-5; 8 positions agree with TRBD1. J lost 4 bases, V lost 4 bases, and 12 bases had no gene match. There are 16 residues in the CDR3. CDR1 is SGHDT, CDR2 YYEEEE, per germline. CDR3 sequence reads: CASSIRTGKRGETQYF. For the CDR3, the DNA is TGTGCCAGCAGCATAAGGACAGGGAAGAGGGGAGAGACCCAGTACTTC.

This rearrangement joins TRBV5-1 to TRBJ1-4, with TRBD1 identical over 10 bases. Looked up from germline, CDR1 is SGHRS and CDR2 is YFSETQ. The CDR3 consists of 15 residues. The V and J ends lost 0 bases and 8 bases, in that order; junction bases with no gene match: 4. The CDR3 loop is CASSLAGTGDEKLFF. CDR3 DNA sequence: TGCGCCAGCAGCTTGGCCGGGACAGGGGACGAAAAACTGTTTTTT.

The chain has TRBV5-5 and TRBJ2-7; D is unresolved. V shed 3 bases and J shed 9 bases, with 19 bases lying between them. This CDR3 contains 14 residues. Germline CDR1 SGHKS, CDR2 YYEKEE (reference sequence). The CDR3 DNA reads TGTGCCAGCAGCTGGACGCACTCCAATTTCGGGCAGTACGTC. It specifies CASSWTHSNFGQYV.

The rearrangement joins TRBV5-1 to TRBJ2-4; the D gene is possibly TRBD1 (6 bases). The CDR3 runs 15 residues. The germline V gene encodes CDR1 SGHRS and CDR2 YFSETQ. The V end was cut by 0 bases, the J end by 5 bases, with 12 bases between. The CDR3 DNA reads TGCGCCAGCAGCTTGGCAACAGGGTACCAAAACATTCAGTACTTC. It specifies CASSLATGYQNIQYF.

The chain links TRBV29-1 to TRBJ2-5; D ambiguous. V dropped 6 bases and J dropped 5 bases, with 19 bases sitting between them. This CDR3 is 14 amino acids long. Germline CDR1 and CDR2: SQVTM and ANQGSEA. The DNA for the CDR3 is TGCAGCGTGAAGCTCACGGCTGGTGGGGAGACCCAGTACTTC. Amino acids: CSVKLTAGGETQYF. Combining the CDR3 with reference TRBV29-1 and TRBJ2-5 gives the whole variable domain SAVISQKPSRDICQRGTSLTIQCQVDSQVTMMFWYRQQPGQSLTLIATANQGSEATYESGFVIDKFPISRPNLTFSTLTVSNMSPEDSSIYLCSVKLTAGGETQYFGPGTRLLVL.

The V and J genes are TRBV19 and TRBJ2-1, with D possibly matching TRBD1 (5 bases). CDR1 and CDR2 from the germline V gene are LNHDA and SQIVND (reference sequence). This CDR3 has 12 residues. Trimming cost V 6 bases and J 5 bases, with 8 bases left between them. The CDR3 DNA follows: TGTGCCAGTAGGGACACCGACAATGAGCAGTTCTTC. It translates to CASRDTDNEQFF.

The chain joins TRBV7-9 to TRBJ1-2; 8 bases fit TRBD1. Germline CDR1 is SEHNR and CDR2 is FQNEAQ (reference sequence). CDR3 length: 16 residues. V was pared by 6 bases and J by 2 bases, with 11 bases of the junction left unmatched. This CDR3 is CASSSVGQGENYGYTF. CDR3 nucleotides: TGTGCCAGCAGTTCGGTTGGACAGGGCGAAAACTATGGCTACACCTTC. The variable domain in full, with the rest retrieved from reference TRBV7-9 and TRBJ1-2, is DTGVSQNPRHKITKRGQNVTFRCDPISEHNRLYWYRQTLGQGPEFLTYFQNEAQLEKSRLLSDRFSAERPKGSFSTLEIQRTEQGDSAMYLCASSSVGQGENYGYTFGSGTRLTVV.

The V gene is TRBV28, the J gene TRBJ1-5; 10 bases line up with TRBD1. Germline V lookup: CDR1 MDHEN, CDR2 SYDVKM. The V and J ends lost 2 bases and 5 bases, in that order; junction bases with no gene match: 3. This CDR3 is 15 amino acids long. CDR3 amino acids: CASSLVTGGHQPQHF. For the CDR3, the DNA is TGTGCCAGCAGTTTAGTGACAGGGGGCCATCAGCCCCAGCATTTT.

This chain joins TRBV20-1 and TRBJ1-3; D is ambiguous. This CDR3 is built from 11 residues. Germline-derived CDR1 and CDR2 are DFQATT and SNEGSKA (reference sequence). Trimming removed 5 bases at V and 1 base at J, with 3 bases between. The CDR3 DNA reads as TGCAGTGCTTATTCTGGAAACACCATATATTTT. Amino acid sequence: CSAYSGNTIYF.

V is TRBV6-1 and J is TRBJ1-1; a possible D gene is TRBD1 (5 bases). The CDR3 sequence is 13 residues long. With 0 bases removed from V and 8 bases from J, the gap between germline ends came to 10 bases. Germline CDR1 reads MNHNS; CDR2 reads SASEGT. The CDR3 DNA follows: TGTGCCAGCAGTGAAGCGCCTCCAGGGGAAGCTTTCTTT. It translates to CASSEAPPGEAFF.

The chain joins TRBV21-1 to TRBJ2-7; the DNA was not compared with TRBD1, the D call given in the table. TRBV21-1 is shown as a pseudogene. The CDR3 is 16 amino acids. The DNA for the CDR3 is TGTGCCAGCAGGGACCGACAGGGCCGGCCGGTGCGGGAGCAGTACGTC. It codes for CASRDRQGRPVREQYV.

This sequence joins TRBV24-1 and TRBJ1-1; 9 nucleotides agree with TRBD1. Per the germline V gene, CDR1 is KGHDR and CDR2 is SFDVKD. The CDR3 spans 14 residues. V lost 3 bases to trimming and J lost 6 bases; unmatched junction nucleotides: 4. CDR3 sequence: CATSDPGQGPEAFF. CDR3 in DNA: TGTGCCACCAGTGATCCGGGACAGGGCCCTGAAGCTTTCTTT.

CDR3 amino acids: CASSVLSGAASTDTQYF. The CDR3 DNA is TGTGCCAGCAGCGTACTAAGCGGGGCCGCGAGCACAGATACGCAGTATTTT. This chain joins TRBV9 and TRBJ2-3; 7 bases line up with TRBD2. The CDR3 runs to 17 residues. V was clipped by 1 base and J by 0 bases; unmatched bases: 8. Per germline, CDR1 SGDLS and CDR2 YYNGEE.

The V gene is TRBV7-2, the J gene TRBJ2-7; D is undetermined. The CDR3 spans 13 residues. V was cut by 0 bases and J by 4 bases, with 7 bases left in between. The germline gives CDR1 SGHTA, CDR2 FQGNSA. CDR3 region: CASSLADGYEQYV. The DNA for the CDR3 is TGTGCCAGCAGCTTAGCGGATGGTTACGAGCAGTACGTC.

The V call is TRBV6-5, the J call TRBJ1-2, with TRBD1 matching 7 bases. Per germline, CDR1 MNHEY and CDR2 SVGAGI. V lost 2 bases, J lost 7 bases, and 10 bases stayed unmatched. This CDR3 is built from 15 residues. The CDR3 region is CASSYGDRAFFGYTF. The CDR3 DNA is TGTGCCAGCAGTTACGGGGACAGAGCCTTCTTTGGCTACACCTTC.

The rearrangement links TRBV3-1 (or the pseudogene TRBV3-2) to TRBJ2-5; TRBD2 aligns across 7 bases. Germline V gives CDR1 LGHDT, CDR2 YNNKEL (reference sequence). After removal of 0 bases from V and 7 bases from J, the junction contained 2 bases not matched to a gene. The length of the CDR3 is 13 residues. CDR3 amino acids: CASSQDWGGTQYF. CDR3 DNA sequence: TGTGCCAGCAGCCAAGATTGGGGGGGGACCCAGTACTTC.

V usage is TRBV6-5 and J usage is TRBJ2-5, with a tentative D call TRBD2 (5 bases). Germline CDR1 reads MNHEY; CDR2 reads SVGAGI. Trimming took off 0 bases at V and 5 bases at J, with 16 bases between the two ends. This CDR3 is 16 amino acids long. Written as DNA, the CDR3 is TGTGCCAGCAGTTACTCGGGGTTGAGCGGCCCGGAGACCCAGTACTTC. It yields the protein CASSYSGLSGPETQYF.

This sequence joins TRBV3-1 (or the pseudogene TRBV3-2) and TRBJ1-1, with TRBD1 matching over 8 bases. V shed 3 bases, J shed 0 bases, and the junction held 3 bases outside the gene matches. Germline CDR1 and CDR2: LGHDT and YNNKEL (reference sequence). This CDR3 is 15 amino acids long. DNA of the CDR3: TGTGCCAGCAGCCAGGTCAGGGGGCTGAACACTGAAGCTTTCTTT. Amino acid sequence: CASSQVRGLNTEAFF.

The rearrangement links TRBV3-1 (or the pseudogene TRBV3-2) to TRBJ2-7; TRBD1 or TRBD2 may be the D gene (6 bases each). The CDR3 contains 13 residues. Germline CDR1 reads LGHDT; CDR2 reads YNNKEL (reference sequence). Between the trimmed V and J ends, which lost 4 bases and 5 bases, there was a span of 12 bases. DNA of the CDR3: TGTGCCAGCAGCCGTCTGGGGGGCGACGAGCAGTACGTC. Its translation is CASSRLGGDEQYV.

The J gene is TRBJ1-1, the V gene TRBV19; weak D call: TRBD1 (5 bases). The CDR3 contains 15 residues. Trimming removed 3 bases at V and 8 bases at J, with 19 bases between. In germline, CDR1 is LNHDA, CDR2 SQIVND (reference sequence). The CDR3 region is CASSIDRVRGLEAFF. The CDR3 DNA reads TGTGCCAGTAGTATTGATCGGGTGCGGGGACTAGAAGCTTTCTTT. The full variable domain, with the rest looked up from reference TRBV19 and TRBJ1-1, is DGGITQSPKYLFRKEGQNVTLSCEQNLNHDAMYWYRQDPGQGLRLIYYSQIVNDFQKGDIAEGYSVSREKKESFPLTVTSAQKNPTAFYLCASSIDRVRGLEAFFGQGTRLTVV.

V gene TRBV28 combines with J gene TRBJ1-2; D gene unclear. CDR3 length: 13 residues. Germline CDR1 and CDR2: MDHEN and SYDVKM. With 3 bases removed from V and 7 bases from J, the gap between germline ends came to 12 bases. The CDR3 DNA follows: TGTGCCAGCAGTTTGGACGATTATACTGGCTACACCTTC. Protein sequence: CASSLDDYTGYTF.

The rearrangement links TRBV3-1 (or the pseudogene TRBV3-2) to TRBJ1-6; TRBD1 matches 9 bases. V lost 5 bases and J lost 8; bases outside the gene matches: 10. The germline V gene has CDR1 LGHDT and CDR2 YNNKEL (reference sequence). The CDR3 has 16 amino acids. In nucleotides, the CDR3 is TGTGCCAGCAGCTTAGGGGCGGGACAGGGTGATTCACCCCTCCACTTT. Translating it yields CASSLGAGQGDSPLHF.